A selection of T cell receptor beta chains follows, all from one sample in a study of T cells after yellow fever vaccination. TCRdb independently ran MiXCR on the 5' RACE reads; one entry per CDR3 protein. The sample records more than 10,000 distinct CDR3 sequences, about 5.3% being singletons. The sample here was PBMCs, either bulk or a sorted T-cell subset (CD4+, CD8+, memory, or dextramer-sorted; not recorded which), taken 45 days after the yellow fever booster vaccination. Receptors were obtained from a man aged 25 to 40 who received the YFV17D yellow fever vaccine. CDR3s include the opening cysteine and the closing phenylalanine or tryptophan. D genes are given only for firm matches. Part of the rows lack a size; the others show once, few, many or a class for expanded clones.

J: TRBJ1-1; V: TRBV28; size: large; length: 13; D: NA; CDR3: CASSFSFGTEAFF; DNA: TGTGCCAGCAGTTTCTCGTTTGGAACTGAAGCTTTCTTT
J: TRBJ2-1; V: TRBV6-1; size: many; length: 16; D: NA; CDR3: CASSPSSPLRGNEQFF; DNA: TGTGCCAGCAGCCCCTCTTCACCCCTGAGAGGGAATGAGCAGTTCTTC
J: TRBJ2-3; V: TRBV7-8; size: many; length: 16; D: NA; CDR3: CASSLEKGRGTDTQYF; DNA: TGTGCCAGCAGCTTAGAGAAGGGGCGCGGCACAGATACGCAGTATTTT
J: TRBJ2-7; V: TRBV5-1; size: many; length: 15; D: TRBD2; CDR3: CASSLAEGRDYEQYF; DNA: TGCGCCAGCAGCCTGGCTGAGGGGAGGGACTACGAGCAGTACTTC
J: TRBJ2-1; V: TRBV5-1; size: many; length: 18; D: TRBD2; CDR3: CASSANLVRDYSYNEQFF; DNA: TGCGCCAGCAGCGCCAACCTCGTCCGGGACTACTCCTACAATGAGCAGTTCTTC
J: TRBJ2-7; V: TRBV5-1; size: many; length: 15; D: NA; CDR3: CASSLTGTSSYEQYF; DNA: TGCGCCAGCAGCTTGACAGGGACAAGCTCCTACGAGCAGTACTTC
J: TRBJ2-7; V: TRBV18; size: many; length: 14; D: TRBD1; CDR3: CASSHRDRTYEQYF; DNA: TGTGCCAGCTCACACCGGGACAGGACTTACGAGCAGTACTTC
J: TRBJ2-4; V: TRBV10-3; size: many; length: 15; D: TRBD2; CDR3: CAISETAGGPNIQYF; DNA: TGTGCCATCAGTGAGACAGCGGGAGGGCCGAACATTCAGTACTTC
J: TRBJ2-7; V: TRBV27; size: NA; length: 14; D: TRBD2; CDR3: CASSKLAGGYEQYF; DNA: TGTGCCAGCAGTAAGCTAGCGGGAGGCTACGAGCAGTACTTC
J: TRBJ1-5; V: TRBV20-1; size: many; length: 13; D: TRBD1; CDR3: CSARDSGNQPQHF; DNA: TGCAGTGCCCGGGACAGTGGAAATCAGCCCCAGCATTTT
J: TRBJ2-7; V: TRBV11-2; size: NA; length: 18; D: TRBD2; CDR3: CASSFTGTSGSLAREQYF; DNA: TGTGCCAGCAGTTTTACCGGGACTAGCGGATCTCTAGCGCGGGAGCAGTACTTC
J: TRBJ1-3; V: TRBV25-1; size: many; length: 22; D: NA; CDR3: CASRAPSWPGTASHRSGNTIYF; DNA: TGTGCCAGCAGGGCCCCTTCTTGGCCCGGGACGGCATCACACCGCTCTGGAAACACCATATATTTT
J: TRBJ2-7; V: TRBV5-1; size: few; length: 16; D: TRBD1; CDR3: CASSLAPGTGFNEQYF; DNA: TGCGCCAGCAGCTTGGCCCCCGGGACAGGGTTCAACGAGCAGTACTTC
J: TRBJ2-3; V: TRBV5-4; size: many; length: 15; D: NA; CDR3: CASSRENPETDTQYF; DNA: TGTGCCAGCAGCCGGGAGAACCCTGAGACAGATACGCAGTATTTT
J: TRBJ2-1; V: TRBV7-9; size: many; length: 17; D: TRBD2; CDR3: CASSPEGVRGRDNEQFF; DNA: TGTGCCAGCAGCCCAGAGGGGGTTCGCGGGAGGGATAATGAGCAGTTCTTC
J: TRBJ2-7; V: TRBV20-1; size: many; length: 16; D: TRBD2; CDR3: CSARGGLAGDFYEQYF; DNA: TGCAGTGCTAGAGGGGGACTAGCGGGAGACTTCTACGAGCAGTACTTC
J: TRBJ1-5; V: TRBV27; size: many; length: 15; D: TRBD1; CDR3: CASKRDSVSNQPQHF; DNA: TGTGCCAGCAAAAGGGACAGCGTTAGCAATCAGCCCCAGCATTTT
J: TRBJ1-4; V: TRBV7-2; size: many; length: 17; D: NA; CDR3: CASSYGGHTSTNEKLFF; DNA: TGTGCCAGCAGTTACGGGGGACACACCTCAACTAATGAAAAACTGTTTTTT
J: TRBJ2-2; V: TRBV7-2; size: many; length: 17; D: TRBD2; CDR3: CASSNLAGQTNTGELFF; DNA: TGTGCCAGCAGCAACCTAGCGGGGCAGACGAACACCGGGGAGCTGTTTTTT
J: TRBJ1-1; V: TRBV5-1; size: many; length: 17; D: NA; CDR3: CASSLEGGRFLVDEAFF; DNA: TGCGCCAGCAGCTTGGAGGGAGGCAGGTTTCTGGTCGATGAAGCTTTCTTT
J: TRBJ2-3; V: TRBV10-3; size: many; length: 15; D: TRBD2; CDR3: CAISRLAGEADTQYF; DNA: TGTGCCATCAGTCGGCTAGCGGGAGAGGCAGATACGCAGTATTTT
J: TRBJ2-7; V: TRBV4-2; size: many; length: 15; D: NA; CDR3: CASSQDLGLWREQYF; DNA: TGTGCCAGCAGCCAAGATCTGGGACTTTGGAGAGAGCAGTACTTC
J: TRBJ2-3; V: TRBV12-3/TRBV12-4; size: many; length: 14; D: TRBD1; CDR3: CASSLYQGADTQYF; DNA: TGTGCCAGCAGTTTATACCAGGGGGCAGATACGCAGTATTTT
J: TRBJ2-2; V: TRBV29-1; size: many; length: 13; D: TRBD1; CDR3: CSAGTVSTGELFF; DNA: TGCAGCGCCGGGACAGTGAGCACCGGGGAGCTGTTTTTT
J: TRBJ2-2; V: TRBV20-1; size: many; length: 15; D: NA; CDR3: CSARRQGPSAGELFF; DNA: TGCAGTGCTAGAAGGCAGGGGCCATCCGCCGGGGAGCTGTTTTTT
J: TRBJ2-2; V: TRBV5-6; size: once; length: 13; D: NA; CDR3: CASGSRISGELFF; DNA: TGTGCCAGCGGCTCCCGGATAAGCGGGGAGCTGTTTTTT
J: TRBJ2-7; V: TRBV11-2; size: many; length: 16; D: NA; CDR3: CASSAGRNEEPYEQYF; DNA: TGTGCCAGCAGCGCGGGCAGAAACGAGGAGCCCTACGAGCAGTACTTC
J: TRBJ2-2; V: TRBV25-1; size: many; length: 13; D: NA; CDR3: CASTEGGTGELFF; DNA: TGTGCCAGCACGGAGGGAGGCACCGGGGAGCTGTTTTTT
J: TRBJ1-6; V: TRBV4-3; size: many; length: 14; D: NA; CDR3: CASSQEHYNSPLHF; DNA: TGCGCCAGCAGCCAGGAGCACTATAATTCACCCCTCCACTTT
J: TRBJ2-1; V: TRBV6-2/TRBV6-3; size: many; length: 16; D: NA; CDR3: CASSPHVGSTYNEQFF; DNA: TGTGCCAGCAGTCCCCACGTCGGGAGCACCTACAATGAGCAGTTCTTC
J: TRBJ2-5; V: TRBV13; size: many; length: 14; D: TRBD1; CDR3: CASSFRGRRETQYF; DNA: TGTGCCAGCAGCTTCAGGGGGCGCCGGGAGACCCAGTACTTC
J: TRBJ2-7; V: TRBV5-1; size: many; length: 15; D: TRBD2; CDR3: CASSLAGGVEYEQYF; DNA: TGCGCCAGCAGCTTGGCGGGAGGGGTGGAATACGAGCAGTACTTC
J: TRBJ2-3; V: TRBV20-1; size: many; length: 13; D: NA; CDR3: CSARVGHFAPQYF; DNA: TGCAGTGCTAGAGTGGGGCACTTCGCCCCGCAGTATTTT
J: TRBJ2-1; V: TRBV7-2; size: many; length: 16; D: TRBD2; CDR3: CASSLGLASSYNEQFF; DNA: TGTGCCAGCAGCTTAGGACTAGCTAGCTCCTACAATGAGCAGTTCTTC